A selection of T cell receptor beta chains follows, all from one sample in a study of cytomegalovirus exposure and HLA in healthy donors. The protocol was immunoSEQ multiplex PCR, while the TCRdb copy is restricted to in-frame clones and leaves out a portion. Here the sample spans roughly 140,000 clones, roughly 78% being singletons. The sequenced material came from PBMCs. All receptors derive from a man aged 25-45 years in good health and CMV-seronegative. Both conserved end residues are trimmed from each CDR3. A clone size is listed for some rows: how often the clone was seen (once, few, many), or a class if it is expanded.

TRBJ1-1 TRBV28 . ASSDRVATEAF
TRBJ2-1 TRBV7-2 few ASSPGTSGVNEQF
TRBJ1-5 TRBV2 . ASSDTTGARQPQH
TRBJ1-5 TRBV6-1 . ASSEAQPGSNQPQH
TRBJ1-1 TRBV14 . ASSQVWGAQAF
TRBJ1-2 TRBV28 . ASSLSLGDSGYT
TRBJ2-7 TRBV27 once ASSPLGLYEQY
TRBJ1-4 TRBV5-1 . ASSILQGMDNEKLF
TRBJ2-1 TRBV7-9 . ASSSGLAGTLNNEQF
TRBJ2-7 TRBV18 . ASSPDQNRPYEQY
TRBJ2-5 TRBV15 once ATSRDLAGGGETQY
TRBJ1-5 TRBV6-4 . ASSPGLNQPQH
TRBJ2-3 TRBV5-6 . ASSLTSGGLNTDTQY
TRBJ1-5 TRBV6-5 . ASGRDRGYNQPQH
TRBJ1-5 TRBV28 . ASSLAGRWGQPQH
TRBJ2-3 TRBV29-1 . SVVRSRGTDTQY
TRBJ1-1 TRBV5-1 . ASSHNPQGHTEAF
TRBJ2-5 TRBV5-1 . ASSLTSPETQY
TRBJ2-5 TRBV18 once ASSPPDRGETQY
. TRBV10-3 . AISEVGGGSYEQY
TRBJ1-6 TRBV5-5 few ASSSPGQGYSPLH
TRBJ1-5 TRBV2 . ASSDFGGNQPQH
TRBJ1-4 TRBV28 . AIQMALAREKLF
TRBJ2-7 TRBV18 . ASSPDGGSRAQQY